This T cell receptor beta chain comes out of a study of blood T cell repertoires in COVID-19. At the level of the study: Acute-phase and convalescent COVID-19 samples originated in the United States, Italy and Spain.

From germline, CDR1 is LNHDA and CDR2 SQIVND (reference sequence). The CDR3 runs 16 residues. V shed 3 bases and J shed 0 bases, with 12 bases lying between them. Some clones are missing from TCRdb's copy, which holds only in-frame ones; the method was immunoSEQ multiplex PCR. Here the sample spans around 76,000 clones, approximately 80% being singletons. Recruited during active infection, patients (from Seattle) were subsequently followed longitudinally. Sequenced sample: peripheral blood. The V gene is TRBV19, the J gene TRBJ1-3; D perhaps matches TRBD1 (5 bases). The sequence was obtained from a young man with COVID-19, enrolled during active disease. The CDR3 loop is CASSIGARNSGNTIYF. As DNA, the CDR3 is TGTGCCAGTAGTATTGGGGCCCGAAACTCTGGAAACACCATATATTTT.